This TCR beta chain came from a study of T-cell reconstitution after alpha-beta-depleted transplantation in children. TCRbeta library construction was performed incorporating unique molecular identifiers. A single record per CDR3 protein comes from TCRdb applying MiXCR to the PCR reads. This table has about 540,000 distinct CDR3 sequences, around 20% appearing once. CDR1 and CDR2 from the germline V gene are MNHEY and SVGAGI. This CDR3 is built from 15 residues. Trimming left V 0 bases short and J 2 bases short, with 9 bases between. This sequence originates from a human donor who donated a stem cell graft to a child with acute lymphoblastic leukemia. The sample consisted of PBMCs from the stem cell graft donor, taken from the stem cell graft. The chain has TRBV6-5 and TRBJ2-3; possibly TRBD1 for D (6 bases). The CDR3 region is CASSYSGAPTDTQYF. The CDR3 DNA is TGTGCCAGCAGTTACTCGGGGGCCCCCACAGATACGCAGTATTTT.